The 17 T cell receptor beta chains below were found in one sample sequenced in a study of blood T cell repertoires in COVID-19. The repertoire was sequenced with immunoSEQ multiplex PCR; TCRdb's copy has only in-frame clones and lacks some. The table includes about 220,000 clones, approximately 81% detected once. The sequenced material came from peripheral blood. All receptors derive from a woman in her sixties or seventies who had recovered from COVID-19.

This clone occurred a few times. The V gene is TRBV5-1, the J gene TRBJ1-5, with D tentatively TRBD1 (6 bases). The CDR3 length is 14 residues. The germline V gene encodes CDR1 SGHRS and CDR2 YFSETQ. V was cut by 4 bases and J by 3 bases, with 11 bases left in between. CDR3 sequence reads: CASSHGQPNQPQHF. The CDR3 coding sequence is TGCGCCAGCAGCCACGGACAGCCCAATCAGCCCCAGCATTTT.

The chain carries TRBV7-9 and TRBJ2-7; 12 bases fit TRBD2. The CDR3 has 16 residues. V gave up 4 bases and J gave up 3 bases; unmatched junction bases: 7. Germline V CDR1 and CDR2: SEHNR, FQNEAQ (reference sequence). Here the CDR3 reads CASSSSWTSGNYEQYF. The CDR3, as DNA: TGTGCCAGCAGCTCCTCTTGGACTAGCGGGAACTACGAGCAGTACTTC.

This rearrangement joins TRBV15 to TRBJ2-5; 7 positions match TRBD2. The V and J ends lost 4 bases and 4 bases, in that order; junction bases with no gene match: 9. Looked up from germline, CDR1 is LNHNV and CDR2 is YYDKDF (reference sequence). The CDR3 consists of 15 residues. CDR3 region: CATSIHLGGGETQYF. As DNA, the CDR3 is TGTGCCACCAGCATCCACCTTGGGGGGGGAGAGACCCAGTACTTC. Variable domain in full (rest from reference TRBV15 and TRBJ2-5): DAMVIQNPRYQVTQFGKPVTLSCSQTLNHNVMYWYQQKSSQAPKLLFHYYDKDFNNEADTPDNFQSRRPNTSFCFLDIRSPGLGDTAMYLCATSIHLGGGETQYFGPGTRLLVL.

Here the CDR3 reads CASSLQTGNSGNTIYF. CDR3 DNA sequence: TGTGCCAGCAGCCTACAGACAGGGAACAGTGGAAACACCATATATTTT. The chain joins TRBV7-8 to TRBJ1-3, with 7 bases aligning to TRBD1. V lost 5 bases, J lost 3 bases, and 10 bases stayed unmatched. Per germline, CDR1 SGHVS and CDR2 FQNEAQ. The CDR3 has 16 residues.

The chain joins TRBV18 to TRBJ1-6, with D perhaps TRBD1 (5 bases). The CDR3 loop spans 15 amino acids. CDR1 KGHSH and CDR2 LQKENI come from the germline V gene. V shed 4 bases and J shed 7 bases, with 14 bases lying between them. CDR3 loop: CASSQRTLGNSPLHF. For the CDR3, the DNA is TGTGCCAGCTCACAAAGGACACTGGGGAATTCACCCCTCCACTTT.

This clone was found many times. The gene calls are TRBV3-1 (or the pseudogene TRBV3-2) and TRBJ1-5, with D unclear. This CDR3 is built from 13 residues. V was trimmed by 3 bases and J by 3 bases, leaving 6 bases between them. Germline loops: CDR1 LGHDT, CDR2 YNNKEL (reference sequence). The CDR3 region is CASSQGPNQPQHF. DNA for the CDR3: TGTGCCAGCAGCCAGGGCCCCAATCAGCCCCAGCATTTT.

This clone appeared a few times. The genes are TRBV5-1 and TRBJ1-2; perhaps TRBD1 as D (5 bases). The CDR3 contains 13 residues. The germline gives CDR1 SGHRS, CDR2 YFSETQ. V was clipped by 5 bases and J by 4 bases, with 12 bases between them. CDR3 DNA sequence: TGCGCCAGCAGTTCCGACAGACTCTATGGCTACACCTTC. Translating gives CASSSDRLYGYTF.

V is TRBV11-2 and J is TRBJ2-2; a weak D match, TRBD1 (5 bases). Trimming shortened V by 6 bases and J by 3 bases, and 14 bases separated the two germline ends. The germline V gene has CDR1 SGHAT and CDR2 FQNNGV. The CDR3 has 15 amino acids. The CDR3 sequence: CASRERLRDTGELFF. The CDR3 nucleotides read TGTGCCAGCAGAGAACGTCTCAGGGACACCGGGGAGCTGTTTTTT.

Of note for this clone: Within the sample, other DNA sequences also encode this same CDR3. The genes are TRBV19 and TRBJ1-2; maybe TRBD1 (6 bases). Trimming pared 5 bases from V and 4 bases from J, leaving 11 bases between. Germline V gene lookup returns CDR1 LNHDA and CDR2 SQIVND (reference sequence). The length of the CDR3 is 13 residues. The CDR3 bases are TGTGCCAGTAGTCCGACAGGAGTCTATGGCTACACCTTC. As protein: CASSPTGVYGYTF.

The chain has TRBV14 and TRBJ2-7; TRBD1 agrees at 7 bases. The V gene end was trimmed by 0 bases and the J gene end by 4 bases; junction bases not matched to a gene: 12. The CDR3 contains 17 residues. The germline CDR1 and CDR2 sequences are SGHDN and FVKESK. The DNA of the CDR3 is TGTGCCAGCAGCCAAGATAAGGCCGGGACAGTCTTTTACGAGCAGTACTTC. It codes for CASSQDKAGTVFYEQYF.

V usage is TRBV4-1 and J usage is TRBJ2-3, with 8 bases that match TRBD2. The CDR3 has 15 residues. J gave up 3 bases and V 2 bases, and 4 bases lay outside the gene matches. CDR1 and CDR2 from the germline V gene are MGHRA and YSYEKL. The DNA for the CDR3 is TGCGCCAGCAGCCAACCAGGACTAGCAACAGATACGCAGTATTTT. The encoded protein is CASSQPGLATDTQYF.

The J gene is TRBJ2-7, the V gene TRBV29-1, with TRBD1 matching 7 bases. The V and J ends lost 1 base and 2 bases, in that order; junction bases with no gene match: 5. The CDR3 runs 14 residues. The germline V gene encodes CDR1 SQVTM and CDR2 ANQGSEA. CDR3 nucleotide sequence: TGCAGCGTTGAAGGTCGACAGGGTACCTACGAGCAGTACTTC. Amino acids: CSVEGRQGTYEQYF.

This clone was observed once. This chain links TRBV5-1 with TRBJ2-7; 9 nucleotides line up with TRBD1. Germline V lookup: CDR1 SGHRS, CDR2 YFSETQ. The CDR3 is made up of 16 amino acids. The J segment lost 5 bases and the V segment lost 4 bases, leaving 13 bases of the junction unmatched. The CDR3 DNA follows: TGCGCCAGCAGCCCGGGGACCTACAGGGGGCGGGACGAGCAGTACTTC. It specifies CASSPGTYRGRDEQYF.

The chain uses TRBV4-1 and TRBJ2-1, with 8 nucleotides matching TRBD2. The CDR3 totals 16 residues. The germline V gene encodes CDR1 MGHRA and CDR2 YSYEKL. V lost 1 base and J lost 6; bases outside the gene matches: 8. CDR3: CASSQVGRGGGNEQFF. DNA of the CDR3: TGCGCCAGCAGCCAAGTAGGTCGGGGGGGCGGCAATGAGCAGTTCTTC.

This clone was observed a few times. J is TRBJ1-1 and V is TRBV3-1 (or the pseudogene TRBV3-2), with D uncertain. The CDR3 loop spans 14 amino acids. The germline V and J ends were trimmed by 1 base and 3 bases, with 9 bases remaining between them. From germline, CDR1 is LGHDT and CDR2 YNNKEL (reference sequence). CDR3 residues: CASSQAGEDTEAFF. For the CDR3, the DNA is TGTGCCAGCAGCCAAGCCGGGGAGGACACTGAAGCTTTCTTT.

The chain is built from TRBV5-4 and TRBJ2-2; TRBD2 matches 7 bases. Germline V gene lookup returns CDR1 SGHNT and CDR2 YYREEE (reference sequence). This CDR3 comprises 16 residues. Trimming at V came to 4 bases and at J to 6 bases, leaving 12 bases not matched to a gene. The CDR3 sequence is CASSLSEGGFAGELFF. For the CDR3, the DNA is TGTGCCAGCAGCCTGTCGGAGGGAGGGTTCGCCGGGGAGCTGTTTTTT.

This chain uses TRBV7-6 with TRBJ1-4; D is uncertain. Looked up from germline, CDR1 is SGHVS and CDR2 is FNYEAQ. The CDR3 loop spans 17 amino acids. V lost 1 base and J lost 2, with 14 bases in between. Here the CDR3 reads CASSLESVVGTNEKLFF. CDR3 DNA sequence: TGTGCCAGCAGCTTAGAAAGTGTTGTTGGCACTAATGAAAAACTGTTTTTT. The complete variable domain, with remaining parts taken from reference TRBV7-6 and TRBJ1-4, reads GAGVSQSPRYKVTKRGQDVALRCDPISGHVSLYWYRQALGQGPEFLTYFNYEAQQDKSGLPNDRFSAERPEGSISTLTIQRTEQRDSAMYRCASSLESVVGTNEKLFFGSGTQLSVL.